A single sample is the source of the 26 T cell receptor beta chains below, sequenced in a study of control samples from healthy donors and cancer patients. Assay: immunoSEQ multiplex PCR; the TCRdb copy retains only in-frame clones and omits some. The table includes tens of thousands of clones, 95% to 97% detected once. Sequencing was done on a sample of blood. These receptors all come from a woman aged 18-29 years in good health.

This rearrangement joins TRBV5-6 to TRBJ2-5; possibly TRBD2 for D (7 bases). There are 14 residues in the CDR3. V was trimmed by 4 bases and J by 2 bases, leaving 12 bases between them. The germline gives CDR1 SGHDT, CDR2 YYEEEE. The chain's CDR3 is CASSGGGGQETQYF. CDR3 sequence (DNA): TGTGCCAGCAGCGGGGGAGGGGGACAAGAGACCCAGTACTTC.

This chain uses TRBV24-1 with TRBJ2-2, with 8 bases aligning to TRBD1. The CDR3 is made up of 15 amino acids. Trimming removed 6 bases from V and 3 bases from J; junction bases left unmatched: 5. Germline lookup yields CDR1 KGHDR and CDR2 SFDVKD. CDR3 DNA sequence: TGTGCCACCAGTAGCCAGGGACAGGACACCGGGGAGCTGTTTTTT. This gives the protein CATSSQGQDTGELFF.

This clone was observed a single time. The chain links TRBV19 to TRBJ1-1; 8 bases line up with TRBD1. CDR3 size: 15 residues. Per germline, CDR1 LNHDA and CDR2 SQIVND (reference sequence). Germline trimming cut 1 base from V and 4 bases from J; bases unmatched to any gene: 5. The CDR3 coding sequence is TGTGCCAGTAGTATAGGTGGGACAGGTCTCACTGAAGCTTTCTTT. Its translation is CASSIGGTGLTEAFF.

The V and J genes are TRBV21-1 and TRBJ1-2. TRBV21-1 is tagged as a pseudogene. The CDR3 runs 17 residues. CDR3 sequence reads: CASSTLDGKGWDYGYTF. The CDR3 bases are TGTGCCAGCAGCACCCTGGACGGGAAGGGTTGGGACTATGGCTACACCTTC.

The chain uses TRBV4-1 and TRBJ1-5, with TRBD1 matching 7 bases. The CDR3 spans 14 residues. CDR1 and CDR2 (germline): MGHRA, YSYEKL. After removal of 0 bases from V and 9 bases from J, the junction contained 5 bases not matched to a gene. CDR3 sequence reads: CASSQEQGSWPQHF. As DNA, the CDR3 is TGCGCCAGCAGCCAAGAACAGGGGAGTTGGCCCCAGCATTTT.

The chain uses TRBV27 and TRBJ2-5, with 7 bases lining up with TRBD1. Looked up from germline, CDR1 is MNHEY and CDR2 is SMNVEV (reference sequence). The trim removed 3 bases at V and 5 bases at J, leaving 9 bases unmatched. The CDR3 extends over 15 amino acids. The CDR3 here is CASSFSPTGLETQYF. The CDR3 DNA sequence: TGTGCCAGCAGTTTCTCACCGACAGGGTTGGAGACCCAGTACTTC.

V and J are TRBV18 and TRBJ1-4; maybe TRBD1 (5 bases). The ends were cut back, 6 bases at V and 6 bases at J, with 11 bases in the middle. Germline V lookup: CDR1 KGHSH, CDR2 LQKENI. There are 13 residues in the CDR3. CDR3 in amino acids: CASSGGPYEKLFF. The CDR3 bases are TGTGCCAGCTCTGGGGGACCCTATGAAAAACTGTTTTTT.

This clone was counted a few times. The chain joins TRBV28 to TRBJ2-7, with 11 bases that match TRBD2. Germline CDR1 and CDR2: MDHEN and SYDVKM. The CDR3 spans 15 residues. J gave up 0 bases and V 5 bases, and 3 bases lay outside the gene matches. The CDR3 bases are TGTGCCAGCAGTGTCACTAGCGGGAGCTCCTACGAGCAGTACTTC. It specifies CASSVTSGSSYEQYF.

V is TRBV6-5 and J is TRBJ2-7; D uncertain. Germline V gives CDR1 MNHEY, CDR2 SVGAGI. CDR3 size: 15 residues. Trimming cost V 0 bases and J 2 bases, with 11 bases left between them. Here the CDR3 DNA reads TGTGCCAGCAGTTACTCGAGTCCAAGAGCCTACGAGCAGTACTTC. This codes for CASSYSSPRAYEQYF.

This chain uses TRBV7-9 with TRBJ1-4; 11 positions agree with TRBD1. The CDR3 sequence is 17 residues long. Germline-derived CDR1 and CDR2 are SEHNR and FQNEAQ (reference sequence). V gave up 6 bases and J gave up 7 bases; unmatched junction bases: 13. The CDR3 is CASRSPPTGTGGEKLFF. The CDR3 nucleotides are TGTGCCAGCAGATCCCCCCCGACCGGGACAGGGGGTGAAAAACTGTTTTTT.

This clone came up a few times. This chain connects TRBV9 to TRBJ1-1, with unresolved D. This CDR3 spans 13 amino acids. From germline, CDR1 is SGDLS and CDR2 YYNGEE. Trimming cost V 3 bases and J 5 bases, with 11 bases left between them. DNA of the CDR3: TGTGCCAGCAGCGCCTCAACGAGGACTGAAGCTTTCTTT. Translation gives CASSASTRTEAFF.

This clone came up once. The chain has TRBV5-4 and TRBJ1-1, with D unclear. The CDR3 runs 13 residues. Germline V lookup: CDR1 SGHNT, CDR2 YYREEE (reference sequence). V dropped 0 bases and J dropped 5 bases, with 8 bases sitting between them. The CDR3 bases are TGTGCCAGCAGCTTGGCGATGGGAACTGAAGCTTTCTTT. Translating gives CASSLAMGTEAFF.

This rearrangement joins TRBV11-2 to TRBJ2-1; D gene uncertain. With 1 base removed from V and 6 bases from J, the gap between germline ends came to 10 bases. The CDR3 loop spans 14 amino acids. Germline-derived CDR1 and CDR2 are SGHAT and FQNNGV. This CDR3 is CASSLVDPLNEQFF. DNA for the CDR3: TGTGCCAGCAGCTTAGTCGATCCTCTCAATGAGCAGTTCTTC.

This rearrangement joins TRBV6-5 to TRBJ2-3, with 8 bases matching TRBD2. V shed 6 bases, J shed 1 base, and the junction held 3 bases outside the gene matches. CDR1 is MNHEY and CDR2 is SVGAGI in the germline V gene. This CDR3 is built from 14 residues. In DNA, the CDR3 is TGTGCCAGCAGGCTCGGGGGGGGCACAGATACGCAGTATTTT. It encodes CASRLGGGTDTQYF.

The chain combines TRBV23-1 with TRBJ1-5; 7 nucleotides agree with TRBD1. TRBV23-1 is identified as an open reading frame with a role that is uncertain. The trim removed 9 bases at V and 1 base at J, leaving 6 bases unmatched. CDR3 length: 14 amino acids. The DNA for the CDR3 is TGCGCCAGATTGGACAGGCTAAGCAATCAGCCCCAGCATTTT. Its translation is CARLDRLSNQPQHF.

The chain carries TRBV30 and TRBJ1-6; D not certain. The CDR3 sequence is 12 residues long. With 5 bases removed from V and 5 bases from J, the gap between germline ends came to 7 bases. The germline gives CDR1 GTSNPN, CDR2 SVGIG (reference sequence). The CDR3, as DNA: TGTGCCTGGGGTCAGAATAATTCACCCCTCCACTTT. Translation: CAWGQNNSPLHF.

This CDR3 reads CASSYDRQRGGEQFF. The CDR3 DNA is TGTGCCAGCAGTTACGACCGACAGCGGGGGGGTGAGCAGTTCTTC. The chain joins TRBV6-5 to TRBJ2-1, with TRBD2 identical over 10 bases. Germline lookup yields CDR1 MNHEY and CDR2 SVGAGI. The CDR3 is 15 residues long. V lost 2 bases to trimming and J lost 9 bases; unmatched junction nucleotides: 7.

The V and J genes are TRBV5-1 and TRBJ2-3; D unclear. The CDR3 is made up of 12 amino acids. CDR1 is SGHRS, CDR2 YFSETQ, per germline. Trimming left V 4 bases short and J 2 bases short, with 5 bases between. CDR3 sequence: CASSQNTDTQYF. The CDR3 DNA follows: TGCGCCAGCAGCCAGAACACAGATACGCAGTATTTT.

The CDR3 nucleotides read TGCGCCAGCAGCCAGTTAATGGAGGGGGGAGGCTACACCTTC. Translation: CASSQLMEGGGYTF. The V call is TRBV4-3, the J call TRBJ1-2, with D possibly matching TRBD1 (6 bases). Germline-derived CDR1 and CDR2 are LGHNA and YSLEER. The V and J ends lost 3 bases and 8 bases respectively, with 16 bases between them. The CDR3 length is 14 residues.

CDR3 amino acids: CASSRSGGSSYEQYF. Written as DNA, the CDR3 is TGTGCCAGCAGCAGGAGCGGGGGCTCCTCCTACGAGCAGTACTTC. This rearrangement joins TRBV7-6 to TRBJ2-7; TRBD2 agrees at 8 bases. V shed 5 bases, J shed 0 bases, and the junction held 6 bases outside the gene matches. Germline V CDR1 and CDR2: SGHVS, FNYEAQ. The CDR3 spans 15 residues.

The chain employs TRBV27 and TRBJ1-5; D may be TRBD1 (6 bases). Per germline, CDR1 MNHEY and CDR2 SMNVEV (reference sequence). The CDR3 runs to 15 residues. Trimming left V 1 base short and J 2 bases short, with 9 bases between. The CDR3: CASSLLSGGNQPQHF. The CDR3 DNA reads TGTGCCAGCAGTTTATTGTCAGGGGGCAATCAGCCCCAGCATTTT.

The count of this clone is one. The V call is TRBV29-1, the J call TRBJ2-3; weak D call: TRBD1 (6 bases). CDR1 and CDR2 from the germline V gene are SQVTM and ANQGSEA. V was pared by 7 bases and J by 3 bases, with 14 bases between. The CDR3 spans 13 residues. DNA for the CDR3: TGCAGCGCCGAGACAGGCCGGACAGATACGCAGTATTTT. Translation: CSAETGRTDTQYF.

This CDR3 reads CATSRDSGTYNEQFF. The CDR3 DNA reads TGTGCCACCAGCAGGGACTCCGGCACCTACAATGAGCAGTTCTTC. The chain carries TRBV15 and TRBJ2-1, with D maybe TRBD2 (5 bases). From germline, CDR1 is LNHNV and CDR2 YYDKDF (reference sequence). The CDR3 runs to 15 residues. The V and J ends lost 3 bases and 2 bases respectively, with 11 bases between them.

The CDR3 spells CASSRDRDYGYTF. The CDR3 DNA reads as TGTGCCAGCTCACGCGACAGGGACTATGGCTACACCTTC. The chain is built from TRBV18 and TRBJ1-2, with 7 bases matching TRBD1. The CDR3 is 13 amino acids. V gave up 4 bases and J gave up 3 bases; unmatched junction bases: 2. CDR1 and CDR2 (germline): KGHSH, LQKENI.

J is TRBJ1-2 and V is TRBV24-1, with D uncertain. The germline gives CDR1 KGHDR, CDR2 SFDVKD. This CDR3 comprises 12 residues. Trimming shortened V by 7 bases and J by 8 bases, and 13 bases separated the two germline ends. The DNA for the CDR3 is TGTGCCACCAGAGGGCAGCTCGAAGGCTACACCTTC. Translation gives CATRGQLEGYTF.

This chain connects TRBV6-5 to TRBJ2-1; 10 bases are shared with TRBD1. CDR1 is MNHEY, CDR2 SVGAGI, per germline. V shed 9 bases, J shed 5 bases, and the junction held 7 bases outside the gene matches. CDR3 length equals 14 residues. CDR3 bases: TGTGCCAGTAGACAGGGGGCCAGACACAATGAGCAGTTCTTC. It translates to CASRQGARHNEQFF.